These 29 T cell receptor beta chains originate from one sample sequenced in a study of blood T cell repertoires in COVID-19. Method: immunoSEQ multiplex PCR; TCRdb's copy keeps in-frame clones and lacks some. The data hold fewer than 200,000 clones, with around 85% observed a single time. Sequenced input: peripheral blood. These receptors all stem from a woman at least 80 years old with acute or convalescent COVID-19.

V usage is TRBV9 and J usage is TRBJ1-1, with 8 bases matching TRBD1. Germline CDR1 SGDLS, CDR2 YYNGEE. Trimming removed 4 bases from V and 11 bases from J; junction bases left unmatched: 7. The CDR3 has 12 residues. In DNA form, the CDR3 reads TGTGCCAGCAGCCCTTACAGGGGGTCGGCTTTCTTT. This translates into CASSPYRGSAFF.

The rearrangement uses TRBV27 and TRBJ2-5, with no clear D. Trimming shortened V by 4 bases and J by 1 base, and 13 bases separated the two germline ends. Germline values: CDR1 MNHEY, CDR2 SMNVEV (reference sequence). The CDR3 contains 15 residues. The CDR3 loop is CASSSWSGSQETQYF. The CDR3 nucleotides are TGTGCCAGCAGTTCGTGGTCAGGAAGCCAAGAGACCCAGTACTTC.

The chain's CDR3 is CASSLTTGAFF. The DNA for the CDR3 is TGTGCCAGCAGCTTGACGACTGGGGCTTTCTTT. The chain links TRBV7-2 to TRBJ1-1, with D hard to call. Deletions cut 3 bases from V and 11 bases from J, with 10 bases between. Per the germline V gene, CDR1 is SGHTA and CDR2 is FQGNSA. This CDR3 has 11 residues.

This clone showed up many times. The chain has TRBV19 and TRBJ2-3, with a possible D match to TRBD2 (6 bases). Trimming pared 1 base from V and 3 bases from J, leaving 17 bases between. Germline V gives CDR1 LNHDA, CDR2 SQIVND (reference sequence). The CDR3 has 17 amino acids. The CDR3 coding sequence is TGTGCCAGTAGTATAGCGGATCGGGGGAGAGGGACAGATACGCAGTATTTT. Translating gives CASSIADRGRGTDTQYF.

The rearrangement links TRBV4-2 to TRBJ2-7, with D possibly TRBD2 on 6 matching bases. V dropped 5 bases and J dropped 0 bases, with 11 bases sitting between them. This CDR3 has 14 residues. Germline V lookup: CDR1 LGHNA, CDR2 YNFKEQ. In DNA, the CDR3 is TGTGCCAGCAGCGGGACTCGCCACTCCTACGAGCAGTACTTC. It is translated as CASSGTRHSYEQYF.

The chain recombines TRBV25-1 with TRBJ2-7; 8 positions agree with TRBD2. The CDR3 extends over 14 amino acids. The V and J ends lost 6 bases and 3 bases, in that order; junction bases with no gene match: 7. Germline loops: CDR1 MGHDK, CDR2 SYGVNS. The CDR3 loop is CASRDGLAGYEQYF. Here the CDR3 DNA reads TGTGCCAGCAGGGACGGACTAGCAGGCTACGAGCAGTACTTC.

The DNA of the CDR3 is TGTGCCAGCAGCCCTTGGGCAGGGGCGACTCAAGAGACCCAGTACTTC. Protein product: CASSPWAGATQETQYF. The rearrangement links TRBV11-1 to TRBJ2-5; D perhaps matches TRBD1 (6 bases). CDR1 is SGHAT and CDR2 is FQDESV in the germline V gene (reference sequence). Trimming removed 5 bases from V and 2 bases from J, with 18 bases in between. The CDR3 has 16 residues.

The gene calls are TRBV29-1 and TRBJ2-5; TRBD1 aligns across 9 bases. Germline values: CDR1 SQVTM, CDR2 ANQGSEA. V was clipped by 0 bases and J by 14 bases; unmatched bases: 7. The CDR3 totals 12 residues. The chain's CDR3 is CSVEDRGTGPYF. Here the CDR3 DNA reads TGCAGCGTTGAAGATCGGGGGACAGGGCCCTACTTC.

J is TRBJ2-3 and V is TRBV24-1; D perhaps matches TRBD1 (6 bases). Germline assignment: CDR1 KGHDR and CDR2 SFDVKD. This CDR3 spans 15 amino acids. The ends were cut back, 4 bases at V and 3 bases at J, with 13 bases in the middle. The CDR3 bases are TGTGCCACCAGTGACCCCAGGGGTACTACAGATACGCAGTATTTT. It yields the protein CATSDPRGTTDTQYF.

J is TRBJ2-1 and V is TRBV11-2, with D possibly matching TRBD1 (5 bases). Looked up from germline, CDR1 is SGHAT and CDR2 is FQNNGV. The CDR3 runs 18 residues. V was cut by 5 bases and J by 1 base, with 21 bases left in between. The CDR3 DNA reads TGTGCCAGCAGCCCTTGGGGCAGTCTCGTTCGGTCCTACAATGAGCAGTTCTTC. Protein product: CASSPWGSLVRSYNEQFF.

The chain has TRBV7-2 and TRBJ1-1, with D uncertain. Looked up from germline, CDR1 is SGHTA and CDR2 is FQGNSA. The CDR3 runs 13 residues. Trimming removed 6 bases at V and 1 base at J, with 9 bases between. The CDR3 DNA reads as TGTGCCAGCAGTACAACAGAGAACACTGAAGCTTTCTTT. This sequence encodes CASSTTENTEAFF.

This clone was seen just once. The genes are TRBV5-4 and TRBJ2-1, with 10 bases fitting TRBD2. CDR1 is SGHNT, CDR2 YYREEE, per germline (reference sequence). The junction had 13 bases not matched to a gene; V was cut back by 4 bases and J by 9 bases. CDR3 length equals 16 residues. This CDR3 is CASSRLAGEAFGEQFF. The CDR3 DNA follows: TGTGCCAGCAGCAGGCTAGCGGGAGAGGCTTTTGGTGAGCAGTTCTTC.

The chain links TRBV5-1 to TRBJ2-5, with D tentatively TRBD1 (5 bases). CDR3 length: 14 residues. Trimming cost V 0 bases and J 2 bases, with 8 bases left between them. Germline CDR1 SGHRS, CDR2 YFSETQ. CDR3: CASSLVGAQETQYF. The CDR3 DNA reads TGCGCCAGCAGCTTGGTAGGGGCGCAAGAGACCCAGTACTTC.

The chain recombines TRBV18 with TRBJ2-2; 14 nucleotides agree with TRBD2. Per the germline V gene, CDR1 is KGHSH and CDR2 is LQKENI. The CDR3 is 17 amino acids. With V trimmed by 0 bases and J by 6 bases, 3 bases remained unmatched. CDR3 DNA sequence: TGTGCCAGCTCACCACCCGGACTAGCGGGAGGCCCCGGGGAGCTGTTTTTT. It encodes CASSPPGLAGGPGELFF.

The rearrangement joins TRBV6-1 to TRBJ1-2; possibly TRBD1 for D (6 bases). CDR1 is MNHNS and CDR2 is SASEGT in the germline V gene. The CDR3 is made up of 14 amino acids. V shed 1 base and J shed 8 bases, with 14 bases lying between them. This chain's CDR3 is CASSEVTGHRGYTF. The CDR3, as DNA: TGTGCCAGCAGTGAAGTTACGGGACACCGAGGCTACACCTTC.

The chain has TRBV19 and TRBJ2-5; tentative D call: TRBD1 (6 bases). V was clipped by 5 bases and J by 4 bases, with 11 bases between them. Looked up from germline, CDR1 is LNHDA and CDR2 is SQIVND (reference sequence). The CDR3 sequence is 13 residues long. The CDR3 nucleotides read TGTGCCAGTAGTGGGGACATCACAGAGACCCAGTACTTC. Translated: CASSGDITETQYF.

The chain combines TRBV21-1 with TRBJ2-7; TRBD2 reflects the table's D call only, with no check against the DNA. TRBV21-1 is annotated as a pseudogene. This CDR3 comprises 21 residues. The CDR3 coding sequence is TGTGCCAGCAGCAAAGCGCTGAAACAACTAGAGACCCAAATACATTCCTACGAGCAGTACTTC. As protein: CASSKALKQLETQIHSYEQYF.

The chain links TRBV21-1 to TRBJ2-3; the table assigns TRBD1, which was not confirmed against the DNA. TRBV21-1 is classified as a pseudogene. The CDR3 runs to 14 residues. The CDR3 region has the DNA TGTGCCAGCAGCGCCAGGGATGTGACAGATACGCAGTATTTT. This gives the protein CASSARDVTDTQYF.

The genes are TRBV20-1 and TRBJ1-2; TRBD1 is a possible D gene (6 bases). The germline V gene has CDR1 DFQATT and CDR2 SNEGSKA (reference sequence). This CDR3 has 10 residues. The V and J ends lost 4 bases and 7 bases respectively, with 7 bases between them. The CDR3 protein is CSAIGGGYTF. In nucleotides, the CDR3 is TGCAGTGCTATAGGGGGTGGCTACACCTTC.

This rearrangement joins TRBV6-2 or TRBV6-3 to TRBJ2-4; D gene ambiguous. Trimming shortened V by 0 bases and J by 8 bases, and 5 bases separated the two germline ends. CDR1 and CDR2 (germline): MNHEY, SVGEGT. CDR3 length: 12 residues. The CDR3 reads CASSYSSHIQYF. The CDR3 DNA follows: TGTGCCAGCAGTTACTCGAGTCACATTCAGTACTTC.

This chain links TRBV7-9 with TRBJ1-6, with 8 bases fitting TRBD1. The CDR3 runs to 16 residues. Per germline, CDR1 SEHNR and CDR2 FQNEAQ (reference sequence). The ends lost 4 bases at V and 9 bases at J; junction bases unmatched: 11. CDR3 sequence (DNA): TGTGCCAGCAGCTCCGTACAGGGGGGCAGGCGTTCACCCCTCCACTTT. Amino acids: CASSSVQGGRRSPLHF. Drawing the rest from reference TRBV7-9 and TRBJ1-6, the complete variable domain is DTGVSQNPRHKITKRGQNVTFRCDPISEHNRLYWYRQTLGQGPEFLTYFQNEAQLEKSRLLSDRFSAERPKGSFSTLEIQRTEQGDSAMYLCASSSVQGGRRSPLHFGNGTRLTVT.

The chain combines TRBV7-2 with TRBJ2-5; 9 bases align to TRBD1. Per the germline V gene, CDR1 is SGHTA and CDR2 is FQGNSA. V trimming: 5 bases; J trimming: 5 bases; junction bases outside the gene matches: 6. The CDR3 is 14 amino acids. The DNA of the CDR3 is TGTGCCAGCAGCCAACAGGGGGCGACGGAGACCCAGTACTTC. It translates to CASSQQGATETQYF.

The V gene is TRBV5-1, the J gene TRBJ2-2; 7 bases match TRBD1. The germline V gene encodes CDR1 SGHRS and CDR2 YFSETQ. V was clipped by 1 base and J by 4 bases; unmatched bases: 1. This CDR3 contains 14 residues. CDR3 in amino acids: CASSLTGATGELFF. As DNA, the CDR3 is TGCGCCAGCAGCTTGACAGGGGCCACCGGGGAGCTGTTTTTT.

The chain links TRBV7-9 to TRBJ2-2; tentative D call: TRBD2 (5 bases). This CDR3 has 13 residues. V was pared by 5 bases and J by 9 bases, with 13 bases between. The germline V gene encodes CDR1 SEHNR and CDR2 FQNEAQ (reference sequence). The CDR3 DNA reads as TGTGCCAGCAGCCTTGGGAGTGGCCGGGAGCTGTTTTTT. This translates into CASSLGSGRELFF.

V is TRBV6-2 or TRBV6-3 and J is TRBJ2-3, with 8 bases fitting TRBD2. Germline lookup yields CDR1 MNHEY and CDR2 SVGEGT. Unmatched junction bases numbered 2, after V lost 4 bases and J lost 2 bases. The CDR3 covers 14 residues. The CDR3 spells CASSLLAVTDTQYF. CDR3 bases: TGTGCCAGCAGTTTACTAGCGGTCACAGATACGCAGTATTTT.

V gene TRBV7-7 combines with J gene TRBJ2-5; 13 nucleotides align to TRBD2. CDR3 length: 16 residues. J lost 4 bases, V lost 5 bases, and 7 bases had no gene match. Germline lookup yields CDR1 SSHAT and CDR2 FNYEAQ (reference sequence). This chain's CDR3 is CASSRGLAGARETQYF. In nucleotides, the CDR3 is TGTGCCAGCAGCCGAGGACTAGCGGGAGCTAGAGAGACCCAGTACTTC. The full variable domain, its missing parts supplied by reference TRBV7-7 and TRBJ2-5, is GAGVSQSPRYKVTKRGQDVTLRCDPISSHATLYWYQQALGQGPEFLTYFNYEAQPDKSGLPSDRFSAERPEGSISTLTIQRTEQRDSAMYRCASSRGLAGARETQYFGPGTRLLVL.

The rearrangement links TRBV7-2 to TRBJ2-2; no definite D call. The V gene lost 4 bases and the J gene lost 5 bases, with 8 bases spanning the gap. Looked up from germline, CDR1 is SGHTA and CDR2 is FQGNSA. CDR3 length equals 13 residues. This chain's CDR3 is CASSSVWTGELFF. In DNA form, the CDR3 reads TGTGCCAGCAGCTCAGTGTGGACCGGGGAGCTGTTTTTT.

J is TRBJ1-1 and V is TRBV7-2; no clear D gene. This CDR3 is 17 amino acids long. V dropped 5 bases and J dropped 5 bases, with 24 bases sitting between them. Germline assignment: CDR1 SGHTA and CDR2 FQGNSA. The CDR3 DNA reads TGTGCCAGCAGCACCCCCCCACCGGGATCTTCGAGGACTGAAGCTTTCTTT. It translates to CASSTPPPGSSRTEAFF. Complete variable domain (other parts from reference TRBV7-2 and TRBJ1-1): GAGVSQSPSNKVTEKGKDVELRCDPISGHTALYWYRQSLGQGLEFLIYFQGNSAPDKSGLPSDRFSAERTGGSVSTLTIQRTQQEDSAVYLCASSTPPPGSSRTEAFFGQGTRLTVV.

About this clone itself: Other DNA sequences in this specimen translate into the identical CDR3. This sequence joins TRBV9 and TRBJ1-1; 7 bases align to TRBD1. The junction had 6 bases not matched to a gene; V was cut back by 5 bases and J by 5 bases. This CDR3 region has 13 residues. Germline CDR1 reads SGDLS; CDR2 reads YYNGEE. The CDR3 DNA reads as TGTGCCAGCAGTCCAGGGGGGAGGACTGAAGCTTTCTTT. It is translated as CASSPGGRTEAFF.